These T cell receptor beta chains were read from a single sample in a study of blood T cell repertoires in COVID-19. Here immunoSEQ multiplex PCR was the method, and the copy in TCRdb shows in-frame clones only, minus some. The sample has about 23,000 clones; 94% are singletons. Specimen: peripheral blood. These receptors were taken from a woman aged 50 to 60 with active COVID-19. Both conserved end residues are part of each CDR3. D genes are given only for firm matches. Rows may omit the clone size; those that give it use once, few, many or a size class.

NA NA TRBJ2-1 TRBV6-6 TGTGCCAGCAGGATAGTAGCGAGCTCCTACAATGAGCAGTTCTTC CASRIVASSYNEQFF
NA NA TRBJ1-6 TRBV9 TGTGCCAGCAGCGTCTCGAATTCACCCCTCCACTTT CASSVSNSPLHF
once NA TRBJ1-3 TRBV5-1 TGCGCCAGCAGCTGGGAACAGGGCTCTGGAAACACCATATATTTT CASSWEQGSGNTIYF
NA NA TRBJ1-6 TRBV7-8 TGTGCCAGCAGCTTAGGGCAGGGTACACCCCTCCACTTT CASSLGQGTPLHF
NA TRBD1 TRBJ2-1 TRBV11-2 TGTGCCAGCAGCCCCGGGACAGGGGACAATGAGCAGTTCTTC CASSPGTGDNEQFF
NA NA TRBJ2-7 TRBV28 TGTGCCAGCAGTTTAGCGGGTGTCTCCTACGAGCAGTACTTC CASSLAGVSYEQYF
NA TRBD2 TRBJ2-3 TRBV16 TGTGCCAGCAGCCTGGGACTAGCGGGAGTCGCATCAGCAGATACGCAGTATTTT CASSLGLAGVASADTQYF
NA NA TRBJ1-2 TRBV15 TGTGCCACCAGCAGAGCAGACAGCACCTATTATGGCTACACCTTC CATSRADSTYYGYTF
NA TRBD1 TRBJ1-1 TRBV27 TGTGCCAGCAGTTTACAGGGACAGGGGAGCGGAGCTTTCTTT CASSLQGQGSGAFF
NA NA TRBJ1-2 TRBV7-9 TGTGCCAGCAGCTTAGCTTCGGGATATGGCTACACCTTC CASSLASGYGYTF
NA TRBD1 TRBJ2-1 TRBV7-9 TGTGCCAGCAGCATTCGACAGGGGGCAAATGAGCAGTTCTTC CASSIRQGANEQFF
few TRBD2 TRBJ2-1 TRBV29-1 TGCAGCGTAACTAGCGGGAGTTGGTCGTTTACGAATGAGCAGTTCTTC CSVTSGSWSFTNEQFF
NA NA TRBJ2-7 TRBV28 TGTGCCAGCAGTTTTAAACAGAGCTCCTACGAGCAGTACTTC CASSFKQSSYEQYF
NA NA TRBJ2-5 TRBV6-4 TGTGCCAGCAGTGGGTTCCGTCAGGGCTTCCAAGAGACCCAGTACTTC CASSGFRQGFQETQYF
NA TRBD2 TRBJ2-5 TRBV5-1 TGCGCCAGCAGCCCCGGGGTAGCGGGGGGGTACCAAGAGACCCAGTACTTC CASSPGVAGGYQETQYF
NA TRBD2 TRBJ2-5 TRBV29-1 TGCAGCGTTGTGGTTAGCGGGGGTGGAGAGACCCAGTACTTC CSVVVSGGGETQYF
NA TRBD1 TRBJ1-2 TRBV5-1 TGCGCCAGCAGCTTTAGGGCAGGGGGTGGCTATGGCTACACCTTC CASSFRAGGGYGYTF
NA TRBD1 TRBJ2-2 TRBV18 TGTGCCAGCTCGGGACAGCAGAACACCGGGGAGCTGTTTTTT CASSGQQNTGELFF
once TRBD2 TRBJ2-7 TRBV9 TGTGCCAGCAGCGCACAAGCGGGAGCCTACGAGCAGTACTTC CASSAQAGAYEQYF
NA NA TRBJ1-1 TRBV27 TGTGCCAGCAGTTTCGGAGGCTCGAACACTGAAGCTTTCTTT CASSFGGSNTEAFF
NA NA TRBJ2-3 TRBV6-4 TGTGCCAGCAGTGAATCCCGGGCAGATACGCAGTATTTT CASSESRADTQYF
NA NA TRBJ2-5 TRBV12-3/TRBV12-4 TGTGCCAGCAGTTTACGGGGGGAGACCCAGTACTTC CASSLRGETQYF
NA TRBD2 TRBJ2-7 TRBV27 TGTGCCAGCAGTTTGGCCGGGACTAGCGGTTACGAGCAGTACTTC CASSLAGTSGYEQYF
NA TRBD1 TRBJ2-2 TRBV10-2 TGCGCCAGCACCAGACAGGGCGCCGGGGAGCTGTTTTTT CASTRQGAGELFF
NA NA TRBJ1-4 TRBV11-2 TGTGCCAGCAGCCTCACGACAGTCAGCACTAATGAAAAACTGTTTTTT CASSLTTVSTNEKLFF
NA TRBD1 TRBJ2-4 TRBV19 TGTGCCAGTAGGGCCGGACAGGGGACCAACATTCAGTACTTC CASRAGQGTNIQYF
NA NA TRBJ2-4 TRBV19 TGTGCCAGTAGTATCTCGTCGACGACAGTAGCCAAAAACATTCAGTACTTC CASSISSTTVAKNIQYF
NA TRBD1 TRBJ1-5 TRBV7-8 TGTGCCAGCAGCAACAACAGGGGCGGCCAGCCCCAGCATTTT CASSNNRGGQPQHF
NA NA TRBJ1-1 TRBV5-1 TGCGCCAGCAGCTTCCGGGGACACCCGAACACTGAAGCTTTCTTT CASSFRGHPNTEAFF
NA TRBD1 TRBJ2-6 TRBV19 TGTGCCAGTAAGAATGGGGGACAGGGGTCTACTGGGGCCAACGTCCTGACTTTC CASKNGGQGSTGANVLTF